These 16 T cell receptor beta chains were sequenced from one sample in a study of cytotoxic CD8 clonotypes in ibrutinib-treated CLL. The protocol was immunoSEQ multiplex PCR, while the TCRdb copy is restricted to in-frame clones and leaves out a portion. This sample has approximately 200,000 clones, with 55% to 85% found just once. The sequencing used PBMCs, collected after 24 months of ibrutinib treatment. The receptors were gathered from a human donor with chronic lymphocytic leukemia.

The CDR3 protein is CASSLGRVRETQYF. CDR3 DNA: TGTGCCAGCAGTTTAGGGAGAGTGAGGGAGACCCAGTACTTC. The V gene is TRBV6-6, the J gene TRBJ2-5; possibly TRBD2 for D (5 bases). Germline CDR1 is MNHNY and CDR2 is SVGAGI (reference sequence). There are 14 residues in the CDR3. The V end lost 4 bases, the J end lost 5 bases, and 14 bases lay between the germline ends.

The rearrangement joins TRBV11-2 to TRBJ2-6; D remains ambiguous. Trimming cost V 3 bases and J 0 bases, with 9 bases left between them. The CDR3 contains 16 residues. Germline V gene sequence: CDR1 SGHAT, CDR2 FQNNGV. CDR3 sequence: CASSLWLASGANVLTF. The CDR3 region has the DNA TGTGCCAGCAGCTTGTGGTTAGCCTCTGGGGCCAACGTCCTGACTTTC.

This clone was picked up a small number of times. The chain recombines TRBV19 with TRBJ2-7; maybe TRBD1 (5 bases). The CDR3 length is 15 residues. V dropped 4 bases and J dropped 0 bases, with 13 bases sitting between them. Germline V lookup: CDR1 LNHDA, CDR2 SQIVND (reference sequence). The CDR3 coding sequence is TGTGCCAGTAGTACGGGCAGGGCTAGCTCCTACGAGCAGTACTTC. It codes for CASSTGRASSYEQYF.

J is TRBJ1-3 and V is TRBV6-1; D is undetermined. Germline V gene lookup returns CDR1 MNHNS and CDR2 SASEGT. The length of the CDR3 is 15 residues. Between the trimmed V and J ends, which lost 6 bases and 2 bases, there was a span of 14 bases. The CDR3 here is CASSANGVPGNTIYF. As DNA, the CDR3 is TGTGCCAGCAGCGCTAACGGGGTCCCTGGAAACACCATATATTTT.

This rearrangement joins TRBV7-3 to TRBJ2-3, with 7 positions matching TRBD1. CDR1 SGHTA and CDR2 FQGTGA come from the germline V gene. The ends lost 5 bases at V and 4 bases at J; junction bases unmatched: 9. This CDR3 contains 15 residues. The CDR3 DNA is TGTGCCAGCAGCCCCCGACAGGGTTGGCCAGATACGCAGTATTTT. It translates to CASSPRQGWPDTQYF.

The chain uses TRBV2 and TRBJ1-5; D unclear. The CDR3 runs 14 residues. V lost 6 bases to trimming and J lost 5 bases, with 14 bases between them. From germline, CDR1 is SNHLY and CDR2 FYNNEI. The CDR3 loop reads CASSLPGRYQPQHF. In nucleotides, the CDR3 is TGTGCCAGCAGCCTACCGGGAAGGTATCAGCCCCAGCATTTT.

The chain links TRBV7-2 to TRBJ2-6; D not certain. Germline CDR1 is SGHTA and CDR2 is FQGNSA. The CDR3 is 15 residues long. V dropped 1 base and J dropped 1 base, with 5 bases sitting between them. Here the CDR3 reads CASSLDVSGANVLTF. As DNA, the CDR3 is TGTGCCAGCAGCTTAGATGTTTCTGGGGCCAACGTCCTGACTTTC.

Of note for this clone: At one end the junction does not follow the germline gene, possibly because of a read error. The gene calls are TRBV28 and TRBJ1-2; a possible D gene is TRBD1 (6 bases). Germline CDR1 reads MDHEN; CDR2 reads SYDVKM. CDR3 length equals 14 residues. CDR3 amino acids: CASSFGGGGRFPSF. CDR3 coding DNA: TGTGCCAGCAGTTTTGGGGGCGGCGGGCGGTTCCCGTCCTTC.

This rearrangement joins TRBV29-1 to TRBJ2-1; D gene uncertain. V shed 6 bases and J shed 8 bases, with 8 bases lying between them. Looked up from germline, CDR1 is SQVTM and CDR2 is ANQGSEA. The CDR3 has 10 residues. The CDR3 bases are TGCAGCGTAAAGTACCATGAGCAGTTCTTC. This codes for CSVKYHEQFF.

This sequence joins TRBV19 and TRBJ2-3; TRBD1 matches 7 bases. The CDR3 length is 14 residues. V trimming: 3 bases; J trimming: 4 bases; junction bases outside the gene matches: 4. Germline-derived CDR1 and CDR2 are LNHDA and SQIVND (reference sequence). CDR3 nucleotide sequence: TGTGCCAGTAGTATCAGAACAGGGGCAGATACGCAGTATTTT. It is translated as CASSIRTGADTQYF.

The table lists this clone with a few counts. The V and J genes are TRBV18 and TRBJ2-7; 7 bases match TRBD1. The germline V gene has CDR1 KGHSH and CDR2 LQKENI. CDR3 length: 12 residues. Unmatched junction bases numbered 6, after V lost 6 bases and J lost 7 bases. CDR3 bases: TGTGCCAGCTCGGAAACAGGGGTTGAGCAGTACTTC. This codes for CASSETGVEQYF.

The DNA of the CDR3 is TGTGCCAGCAGTGAATATTGGGACCAGGCCCAAGAGACCCAGTACTTC. Translating it yields CASSEYWDQAQETQYF. The chain combines TRBV25-1 with TRBJ2-5; D may match TRBD1 or TRBD2 (5 bases each). Germline assignment: CDR1 MGHDK and CDR2 SYGVNS. The CDR3 runs 16 residues. Trimming pared 0 bases from V and 1 base from J, leaving 12 bases between.

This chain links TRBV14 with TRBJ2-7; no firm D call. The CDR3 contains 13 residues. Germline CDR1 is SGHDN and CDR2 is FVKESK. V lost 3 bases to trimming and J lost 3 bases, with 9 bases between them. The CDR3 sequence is CASSHKGGYEQYF. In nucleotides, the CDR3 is TGTGCCAGCAGCCATAAAGGCGGCTACGAGCAGTACTTC.

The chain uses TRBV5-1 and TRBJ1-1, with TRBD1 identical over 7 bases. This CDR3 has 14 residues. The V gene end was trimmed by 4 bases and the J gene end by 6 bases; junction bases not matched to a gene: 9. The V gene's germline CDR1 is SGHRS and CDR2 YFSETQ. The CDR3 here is CASSLRQGAAEAFF. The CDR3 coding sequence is TGCGCCAGCAGCCTACGACAGGGCGCGGCTGAAGCTTTCTTT.

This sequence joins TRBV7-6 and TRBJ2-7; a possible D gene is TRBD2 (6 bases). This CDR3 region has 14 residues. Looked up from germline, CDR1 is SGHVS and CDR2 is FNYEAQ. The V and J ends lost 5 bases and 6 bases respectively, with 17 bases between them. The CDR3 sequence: CASSLLTGVGEQYF. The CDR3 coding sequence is TGTGCCAGCAGCCTCCTCACGGGGGTCGGCGAGCAGTACTTC.

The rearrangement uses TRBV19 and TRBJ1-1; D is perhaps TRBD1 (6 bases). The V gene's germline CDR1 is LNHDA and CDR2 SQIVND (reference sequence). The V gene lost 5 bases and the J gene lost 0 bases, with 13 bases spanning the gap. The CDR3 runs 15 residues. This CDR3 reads CASSAKEGVNTEAFF. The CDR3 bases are TGTGCCAGTAGTGCCAAGGAGGGGGTGAACACTGAAGCTTTCTTT.